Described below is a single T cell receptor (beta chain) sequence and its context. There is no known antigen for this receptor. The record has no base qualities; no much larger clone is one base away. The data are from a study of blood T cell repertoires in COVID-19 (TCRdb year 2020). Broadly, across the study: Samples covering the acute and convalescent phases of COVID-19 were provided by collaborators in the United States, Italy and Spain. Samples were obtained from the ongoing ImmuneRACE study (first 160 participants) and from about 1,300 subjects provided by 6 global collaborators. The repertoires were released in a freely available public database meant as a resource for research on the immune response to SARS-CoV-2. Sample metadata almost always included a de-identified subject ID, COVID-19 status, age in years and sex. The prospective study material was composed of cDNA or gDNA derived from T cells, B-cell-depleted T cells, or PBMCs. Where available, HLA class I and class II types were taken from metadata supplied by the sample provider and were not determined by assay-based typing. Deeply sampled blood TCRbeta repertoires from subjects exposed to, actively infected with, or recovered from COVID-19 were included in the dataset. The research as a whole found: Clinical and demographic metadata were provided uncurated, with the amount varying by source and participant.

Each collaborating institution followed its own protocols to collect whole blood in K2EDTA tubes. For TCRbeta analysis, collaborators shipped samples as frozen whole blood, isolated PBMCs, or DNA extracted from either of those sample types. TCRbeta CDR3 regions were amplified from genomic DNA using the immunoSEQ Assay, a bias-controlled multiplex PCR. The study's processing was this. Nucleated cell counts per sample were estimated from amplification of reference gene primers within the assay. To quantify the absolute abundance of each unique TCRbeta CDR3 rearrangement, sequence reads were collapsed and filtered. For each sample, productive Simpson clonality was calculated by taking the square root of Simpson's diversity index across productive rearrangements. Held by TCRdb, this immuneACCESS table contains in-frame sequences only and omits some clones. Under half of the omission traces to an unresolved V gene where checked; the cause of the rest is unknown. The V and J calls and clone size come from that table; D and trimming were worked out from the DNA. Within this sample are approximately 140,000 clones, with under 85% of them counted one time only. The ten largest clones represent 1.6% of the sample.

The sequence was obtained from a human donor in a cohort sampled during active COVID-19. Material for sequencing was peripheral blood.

At the DNA level, the sequence is TGTGCCAGCAGCGTAGTTGCGGGACAGGGGTTCTATGAGCAGTTCTTC. Its coded protein is CASSVVAGQGFYEQFF. This receptor chain uses TRBV9 and TRBJ2-1; TRBD1 lines up with 10 middle nucleotides. CDR1 and CDR2, looked up from the germline V gene, are SGDLS and YYNGEE. At the junction V is shortened by 0 bases and J by 8 bases; bases outside the gene matches: 8. The CDR3 sequence holds 16 residues, the cysteine and phenylalanine included. The only DNA kept is the CDR3, 48 bases in frame from the first base.